The present TCR beta chain was sequenced within a study of blood T cell repertoires in COVID-19. This clone was detected once. Authors' data handling: How many nucleated cells were present was estimated from reference gene primer amplification. Repertoires were generated with immunoSEQ multiplex PCR, while TCRdb's copy carries only in-frame clones and drops some. V, J and clone size were drawn from that table, and D and trimming were deduced from the DNA. The data contain 300,000 to 350,000 clones, roughly 89% of them singletons. Donors were grouped by their self-reported clinical history. The TCR comes from a woman aged 18-29 years with acute COVID-19. The sample taken for sequencing was PBMCs or T cells enriched from blood (not recorded which).

The CDR3 DNA follows: TGTGCCAGCAGCCCCCGTAAGGGGGCGACCACTGAAGCTTTCTTT. It is translated as CASSPRKGATTEAFF. This sequence joins TRBV7-9 and TRBJ1-1; 7 bases match TRBD1. The CDR3 contains 15 residues. Germline-derived CDR1 and CDR2 are SEHNR and FQNEAQ (reference sequence). The junction had 10 bases not matched to a gene; V was cut back by 5 bases and J by 4 bases.